These 8 T cell receptor beta chains share one sample of origin, sequenced in a study of blood T cell repertoires in COVID-19. Libraries were prepared by immunoSEQ multiplex PCR; TCRdb keeps only in-frame clonotypes and omits some of them. Of roughly 150,000 clones listed, 88% are singletons. The sequenced sample consisted of peripheral blood. These receptors came from a man aged 45-65 years who had recovered from COVID-19.

The chain is built from TRBV5-1 and TRBJ2-3; 9 positions match TRBD2. CDR1 is SGHRS and CDR2 is YFSETQ in the germline V gene. The CDR3 contains 16 residues. Trimming at V came to 2 bases and at J to 2 bases, leaving 6 bases not matched to a gene. The CDR3 sequence: CASSLWLAGSTDTQYF. The CDR3 nucleotides read TGCGCCAGCAGCTTATGGCTAGCGGGGTCCACAGATACGCAGTATTTT.

The V call is TRBV18, the J call TRBJ2-7; 10 nucleotides align to TRBD1. This CDR3 is 13 amino acids long. The junction had 0 bases not matched to a gene; V was cut back by 2 bases and J by 5 bases. CDR1 KGHSH and CDR2 LQKENI come from the germline V gene. The DNA for the CDR3 is TGTGCCAGCTCACCAGGGACAGGGGACGAGCAGTACTTC. Its translation: CASSPGTGDEQYF.

The rearrangement links TRBV7-2 to TRBJ2-5, with unresolved D. V was shortened by 4 bases and J by 3 bases, with 9 bases between the two germline ends. The germline V gene has CDR1 SGHTA and CDR2 FQGNSA. The CDR3 spans 13 residues. This chain's CDR3 is CASSSRPKETQYF. The CDR3 nucleotides read TGTGCCAGCAGCTCGCGGCCCAAAGAGACCCAGTACTTC.

The chain recombines TRBV29-1 with TRBJ2-7; 7 bases fit TRBD1. The V segment lost 7 bases and the J segment 2 bases; nucleotides outside the gene matches: 11. The CDR3 loop spans 14 amino acids. CDR1 and CDR2 from the germline V gene are SQVTM and ANQGSEA. The CDR3 here is CSARQGELTYEQYF. The CDR3 DNA follows: TGCAGCGCCCGACAGGGCGAGTTAACCTACGAGCAGTACTTC.

The chain combines TRBV19 with TRBJ1-1; D may be TRBD1 (6 bases). CDR3 length equals 14 residues. The V end lost 7 bases, the J end lost 10 bases, and 22 bases lay between the germline ends. Looked up from germline, CDR1 is LNHDA and CDR2 is SQIVND (reference sequence). The CDR3 loop reads CASIRRGQLWGAFF. Here the CDR3 DNA reads TGTGCCAGTATCCGCAGGGGACAACTTTGGGGAGCTTTCTTT.

The sample holds one count of this clone. This chain joins TRBV7-3 and TRBJ2-1; D might be TRBD1 (6 bases). This CDR3 region has 15 residues. V lost 5 bases and J lost 3, with 14 bases in between. CDR1 is SGHTA, CDR2 FQGTGA, per germline. CDR3 in amino acids: CASSPGQTNYNEQFF. The CDR3 DNA reads as TGTGCCAGCAGCCCCGGACAGACTAACTACAATGAGCAGTTCTTC.

The chain carries TRBV19 and TRBJ2-1, with no clear D. V lost 3 bases to trimming and J lost 0 bases, with 9 bases between them. The CDR3 sequence is 15 residues long. Looked up from germline, CDR1 is LNHDA and CDR2 is SQIVND (reference sequence). The CDR3 reads CASSMRQSSYNEQFF. In DNA form, the CDR3 reads TGTGCCAGTAGTATGAGGCAGAGCTCCTACAATGAGCAGTTCTTC.

Here the CDR3 reads CTSSQDPRGSYNEQFF. The CDR3 bases are TGCACCAGCAGCCAAGACCCCAGGGGGTCCTACAATGAGCAGTTCTTC. This chain uses TRBV1 with TRBJ2-1; the table gives TRBD1 as D, unverified against the DNA. TRBV1 is tagged as a pseudogene. The CDR3 consists of 16 residues.